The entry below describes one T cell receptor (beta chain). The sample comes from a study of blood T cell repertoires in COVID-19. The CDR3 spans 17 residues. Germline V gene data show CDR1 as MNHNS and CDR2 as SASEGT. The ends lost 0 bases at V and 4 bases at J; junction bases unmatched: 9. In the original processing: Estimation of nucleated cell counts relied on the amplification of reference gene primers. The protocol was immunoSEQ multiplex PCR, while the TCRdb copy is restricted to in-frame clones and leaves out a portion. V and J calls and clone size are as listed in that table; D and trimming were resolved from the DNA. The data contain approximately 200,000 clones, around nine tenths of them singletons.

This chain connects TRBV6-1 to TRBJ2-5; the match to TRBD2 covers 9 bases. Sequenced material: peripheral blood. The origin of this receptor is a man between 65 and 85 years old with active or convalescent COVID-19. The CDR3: CASSEAAAAGGRETQYF. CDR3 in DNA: TGTGCCAGCAGTGAAGCCGCCGCAGCGGGGGGCCGAGAGACCCAGTACTTC.